These 17 T cell receptor beta chains originate from one sample sequenced in a study of blood T cells in healthy people across ages. A second PCR of about 7 to 12 cycles used a sample-barcoded 5' primer and a J-beta primer mix. TCRdb called the 5' RACE reads again in MiXCR, with one record for every CDR3 protein. The sample records over 950,000 distinct CDR3 sequences, 35% to 40% being singletons. The specimen was blood. These receptors all stem from a young man in good health.

A word on this clonotype: The junction does not match germline at one end; this may be a read error. CDR3 in DNA: TGCAGTGCTGTTGGGGGAGGGGGGGGCGAACAGCCTCAGCATTTT. Its protein product is CSAVGGGGGEQPQHF. This chain uses TRBV20-1 with TRBJ1-5; D possibly corresponds to TRBD1 (6 bases). The CDR3 is 15 residues long. Looked up from germline, CDR1 is DFQATT and CDR2 is SNEGSKA (reference sequence).

CDR3 nucleotide sequence: TGCGCCAGCAGCCAATATGACAGGAAGAACACTGAAGCTTTCTTT. Its protein product is CASSQYDRKNTEAFF. The V call is TRBV4-1, the J call TRBJ1-1; D is possibly TRBD1 (6 bases). Trimming removed 2 bases at V and 1 base at J, with 11 bases between. CDR1 is MGHRA, CDR2 YSYEKL, per germline. The CDR3 extends over 15 amino acids.

This chain joins TRBV5-1 and TRBJ2-1; the D is unclear. Trimming removed 4 bases from V and 8 bases from J, with 13 bases in between. The CDR3 consists of 13 residues. Germline CDR1 and CDR2: SGHRS and YFSETQ. The DNA of the CDR3 is TGCGCCAGCAGCACGGGTCCAACCTATGAGCAGTTCTTC. Translated: CASSTGPTYEQFF.

The table lists this clonotype with a few counts. The chain recombines TRBV29-1 with TRBJ1-2; D not resolved. The ends were cut back, 1 base at V and 6 bases at J, with 12 bases in the middle. The CDR3 consists of 13 residues. Germline V gene lookup returns CDR1 SQVTM and CDR2 ANQGSEA. Written as DNA, the CDR3 is TGCAGCGTTGAAGGTCCGGGTTTCAATGGCTACACCTTC. It encodes CSVEGPGFNGYTF.

The chain is built from TRBV4-3 and TRBJ2-1, with 16 bases identical to TRBD2. The V segment lost 4 bases and the J segment 6 bases; nucleotides outside the gene matches: 6. CDR3 length: 17 amino acids. The germline CDR1 and CDR2 sequences are LGHNA and YSLEER. CDR3 DNA sequence: TGCGCCAGCAGCCGCACGGGACTAGCGGGGGGGCGCAATGAGCAGTTCTTC. It translates to CASSRTGLAGGRNEQFF.

The V gene is TRBV4-3, the J gene TRBJ2-3, with no clear D. Looked up from germline, CDR1 is LGHNA and CDR2 is YSLEER. This CDR3 has 15 residues. Between the trimmed V and J ends, which lost 5 bases and 4 bases, there was a span of 16 bases. In DNA form, the CDR3 reads TGCGCCAGCAGCGATAGCCGTAACGGCCCAGATACGCAGTATTTT. Amino acid sequence: CASSDSRNGPDTQYF.

V usage is TRBV6-6 and J usage is TRBJ1-4; D is unclear. Per the germline V gene, CDR1 is MNHNY and CDR2 is SVGAGI (reference sequence). The V gene lost 2 bases and the J gene lost 4 bases, with 11 bases spanning the gap. CDR3 length: 15 residues. The CDR3 coding sequence is TGTGCCAGCAGTTACGTGGCGGCCAATAATGAAAAACTGTTTTTT. Translation: CASSYVAANNEKLFF.

J is TRBJ1-2 and V is TRBV30, with D tentatively TRBD1 (6 bases). This CDR3 contains 14 residues. V was trimmed by 2 bases and J by 8 bases, leaving 18 bases between them. Per the germline V gene, CDR1 is GTSNPN and CDR2 is SVGIG (reference sequence). The CDR3 loop is CAWSRFTGTGGYTF. CDR3 coding DNA: TGTGCCTGGAGTAGATTCACAGGGACGGGCGGCTACACCTTC.

For this clonotype: Germline is not matched at one junction end, which may reflect a read error. The J gene is TRBJ1-1, the V gene TRBV7-2, with 12 nucleotides matching TRBD1. Germline lookup yields CDR1 SGHTA and CDR2 FQGNSA. This CDR3 comprises 14 residues. As DNA, the CDR3 is TGTGCCAGCAGCTTCGGGACAGGGGGCCCTGAAGTTTTCTTT. Its protein is CASSFGTGGPEVFF.

This clonotype was recorded many times. The V and J genes are TRBV10-3 and TRBJ2-5; the D gene is possibly TRBD2 (6 bases). CDR3 length equals 13 residues. V lost 7 bases and J 3 bases, leaving 12 bases between the germline ends. In germline, CDR1 is ENHRY, CDR2 SYGVKD. Here the CDR3 DNA reads TGTGCCATCACTCGCGGGGCTGAAGAGACCCAGTACTTC. Protein product: CAITRGAEETQYF.

Turning to this clonotype: The CDR3 ends on some other residue instead of the conserved phenylalanine or tryptophan, so this is likely a read error. The DNA is left out, because the CDR3 cannot be placed on it with certainty; the CDR3 is given as TCRdb lists it. V gene TRBV7-2 combines with J gene TRBJ2-1. From germline, CDR1 is SGHTA and CDR2 FQGNSA. The CDR3 length equals 14 residues, ends included. This CDR3 reads CASSSLNYGCTFGS.

With respect to this clonotype: This could be a read error, since a much larger clone is one nucleotide away. J is TRBJ2-7 and V is TRBV7-9; D gene ambiguous. From germline, CDR1 is SEHNR and CDR2 FQNEAQ (reference sequence). This CDR3 comprises 13 residues. The germline V and J ends were trimmed by 7 bases and 7 bases, with 17 bases remaining between them. CDR3 loop: CASKVSSYNEQYF. CDR3 in DNA: TGTGCCAGCAAGGTTAGCTCCTACAATGAGCAGTACTTC.

In this sample, this clonotype turned up a few times. The rearrangement joins TRBV7-6 to TRBJ2-1, with D tentatively TRBD2 (5 bases). The assigned J gene may be wrong: the sequence end matches TRBJ2-7 better. This CDR3 spans 16 amino acids. The germline V gene has CDR1 SGHVS and CDR2 FNYEAQ. Written as DNA, the CDR3 is TGTGCCAGCAGCTTATGGTCGGGGAGAACCTACAATGAGCAGTACTTC. Its translation is CASSLWSGRTYNEQYF.

The V call is TRBV20-1, the J call TRBJ1-1; D uncertain. CDR3 length: 13 residues. The V end lost 1 base, the J end lost 5 bases, and 11 bases lay between the germline ends. Germline V lookup: CDR1 DFQATT, CDR2 SNEGSKA (reference sequence). DNA of the CDR3: TGCAGTGCTAGAGTGGTTTCGAGAACTGAAGCTTTCTTT. Translated: CSARVVSRTEAFF.

This clonotype was seen repeatedly, ten times or more. V gene TRBV4-3 combines with J gene TRBJ2-3; TRBD1 might be the D (6 bases). The V gene lost 4 bases and the J gene lost 0 bases, with 23 bases spanning the gap. The length of the CDR3 is 19 residues. CDR1 is LGHNA and CDR2 is YSLEER in the germline V gene. CDR3 in amino acids: CASSLDSISSVISTDTQYF. CDR3 bases: TGCGCCAGCAGCCTGGACAGCATTTCCAGCGTAATTAGCACAGATACGCAGTATTTT.

The chain carries TRBV27 and TRBJ2-1; a possible D gene is TRBD2 (5 bases). The CDR3 has 14 amino acids. Germline V CDR1 and CDR2: MNHEY, SMNVEV (reference sequence). With 6 bases removed from V and 8 bases from J, the gap between germline ends came to 17 bases. For the CDR3, the DNA is TGTGCCAGCAGCCCATATCGGGGTTGGGATGAGCAGTTCTTC. Translating it yields CASSPYRGWDEQFF.

This clonotype was seen many times. This rearrangement joins TRBV7-2 to TRBJ2-1; no firm D call. Trimming took off 5 bases at V and 5 bases at J, with 13 bases between the two ends. The CDR3 length is 14 residues. The germline V gene has CDR1 SGHTA and CDR2 FQGNSA. The CDR3 DNA sequence: TGTGCCAGCAGCCCTCTGGACCGAAACAATGAGCAGTTCTTC. It codes for CASSPLDRNNEQFF.